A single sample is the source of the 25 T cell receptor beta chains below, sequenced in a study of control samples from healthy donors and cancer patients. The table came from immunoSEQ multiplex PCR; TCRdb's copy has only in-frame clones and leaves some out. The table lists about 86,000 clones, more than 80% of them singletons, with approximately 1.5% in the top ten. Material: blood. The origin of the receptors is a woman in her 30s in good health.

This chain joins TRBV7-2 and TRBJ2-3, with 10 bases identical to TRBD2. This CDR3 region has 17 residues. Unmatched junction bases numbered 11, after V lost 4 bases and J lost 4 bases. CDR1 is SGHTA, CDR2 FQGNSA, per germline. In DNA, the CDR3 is TGTGCCAGCAGCTGGGACGGGACTAGCGTTAGGTCAGATACGCAGTATTTT. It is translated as CASSWDGTSVRSDTQYF. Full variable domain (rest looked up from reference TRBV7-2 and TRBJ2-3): GAGVSQSPSNKVTEKGKDVELRCDPISGHTALYWYRQSLGQGLEFLIYFQGNSAPDKSGLPSDRFSAERTGGSVSTLTIQRTQQEDSAVYLCASSWDGTSVRSDTQYFGPGTRLTVL.

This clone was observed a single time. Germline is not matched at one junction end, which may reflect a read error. This CDR3 is CASGGGQALF. The DNA of the CDR3 is TGTGCTAGTGGGGGGGGACAGGCCCTTTTT. The chain couples TRBV12-5 to TRBJ1-4; TRBD1 agrees at 8 bases. Germline V gene data show CDR1 as LGHNT and CDR2 as FRNRAP. The CDR3 has 10 residues.

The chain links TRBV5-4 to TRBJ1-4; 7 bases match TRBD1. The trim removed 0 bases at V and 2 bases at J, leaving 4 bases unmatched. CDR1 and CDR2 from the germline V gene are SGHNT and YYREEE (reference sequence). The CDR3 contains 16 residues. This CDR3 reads CASSLEGARTNEKLFF. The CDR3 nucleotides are TGTGCCAGCAGCTTGGAGGGGGCAAGGACTAATGAAAAACTGTTTTTT.

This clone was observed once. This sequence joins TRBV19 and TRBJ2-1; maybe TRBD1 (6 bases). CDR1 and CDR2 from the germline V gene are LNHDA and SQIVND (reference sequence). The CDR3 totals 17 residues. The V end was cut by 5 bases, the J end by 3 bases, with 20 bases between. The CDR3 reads CASSAISGVVGYNEQFF. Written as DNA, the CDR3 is TGTGCCAGTAGTGCTATTTCAGGGGTGGTTGGCTACAATGAGCAGTTCTTC. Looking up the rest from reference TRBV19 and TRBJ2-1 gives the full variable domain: DGGITQSPKYLFRKEGQNVTLSCEQNLNHDAMYWYRQDPGQGLRLIYYSQIVNDFQKGDIAEGYSVSREKKESFPLTVTSAQKNPTAFYLCASSAISGVVGYNEQFFGPGTRLTVL.

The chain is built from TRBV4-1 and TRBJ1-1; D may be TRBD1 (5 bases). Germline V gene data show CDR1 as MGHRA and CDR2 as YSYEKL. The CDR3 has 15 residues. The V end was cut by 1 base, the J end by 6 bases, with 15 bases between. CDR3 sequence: CASSQVRGVGAEAFF. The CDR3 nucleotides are TGCGCCAGCAGCCAAGTTCGAGGGGTCGGCGCTGAAGCTTTCTTT.

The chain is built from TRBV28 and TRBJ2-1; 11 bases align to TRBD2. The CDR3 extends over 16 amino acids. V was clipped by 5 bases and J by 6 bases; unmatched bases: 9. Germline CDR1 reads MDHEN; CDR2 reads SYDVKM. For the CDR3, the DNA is TGTGCCAGCAGTCCATTAGCGGGAGGGGGCGGCAATGAGCAGTTCTTC. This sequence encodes CASSPLAGGGGNEQFF.

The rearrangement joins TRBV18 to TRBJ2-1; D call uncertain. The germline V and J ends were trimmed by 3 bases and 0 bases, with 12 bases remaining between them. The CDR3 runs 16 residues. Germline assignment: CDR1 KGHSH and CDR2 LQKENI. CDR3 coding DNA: TGTGCCAGCTCACCCGAGGTGGGGTTCTCCTACAATGAGCAGTTCTTC. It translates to CASSPEVGFSYNEQFF.

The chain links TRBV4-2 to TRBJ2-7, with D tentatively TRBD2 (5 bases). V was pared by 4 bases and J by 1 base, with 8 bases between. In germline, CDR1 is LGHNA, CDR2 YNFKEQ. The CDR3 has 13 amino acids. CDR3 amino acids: CASSPSGSYEQYF. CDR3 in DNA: TGTGCCAGCAGCCCCAGCGGTTCCTACGAGCAGTACTTC.

The DNA of the CDR3 is TGTGCCATCAGTGCTAGGACTAGCGGGGGGATCTCCTACAATGAGCAGTTCTTC. Encoded protein: CAISARTSGGISYNEQFF. This chain links TRBV10-3 with TRBJ2-1; 14 positions agree with TRBD2. Germline V CDR1 and CDR2: ENHRY, SYGVKD. The CDR3 has 18 residues. Trimming cost V 4 bases and J 0 bases; bases outside gene matches: 5.

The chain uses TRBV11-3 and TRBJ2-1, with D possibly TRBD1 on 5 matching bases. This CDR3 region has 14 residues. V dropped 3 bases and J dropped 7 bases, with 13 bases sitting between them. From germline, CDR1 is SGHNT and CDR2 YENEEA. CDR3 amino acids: CASSFTGPPNEQFF. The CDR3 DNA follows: TGTGCCAGCAGCTTTACAGGACCGCCTAATGAGCAGTTCTTC. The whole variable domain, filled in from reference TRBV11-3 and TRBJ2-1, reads EAGVVQSPRYKIIEKKQPVAFWCNPISGHNTLYWYLQNLGQGPELLIRYENEEAVDDSQLPKDRFSAERLKGVDSTLKIQPAELGDSAVYLCASSFTGPPNEQFFGPGTRLTVL.

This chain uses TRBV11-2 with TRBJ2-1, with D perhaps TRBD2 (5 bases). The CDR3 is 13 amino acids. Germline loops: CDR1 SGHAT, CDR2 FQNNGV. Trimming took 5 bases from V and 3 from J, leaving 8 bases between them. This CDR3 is CASSPRDYNEQFF. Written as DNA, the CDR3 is TGTGCCAGCAGCCCACGGGACTACAATGAGCAGTTCTTC.

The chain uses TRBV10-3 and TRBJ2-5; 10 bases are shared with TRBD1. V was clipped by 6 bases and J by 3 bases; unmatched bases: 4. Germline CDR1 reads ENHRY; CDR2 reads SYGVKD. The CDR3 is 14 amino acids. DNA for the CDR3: TGTGCCATCAGAAGCGGGACAGGGGAAGAGACCCAGTACTTC. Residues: CAIRSGTGEETQYF.

CDR3 in amino acids: CASSEIGAGGSYGYTF. CDR3 bases: TGTGCCAGCAGTGAAATCGGGGCAGGGGGCTCCTATGGCTACACCTTC. The V and J genes are TRBV6-1 and TRBJ1-2, with 8 bases identical to TRBD1. J was trimmed by 4 bases and V by 2 bases; bases with no gene match: 9. The V gene's germline CDR1 is MNHNS and CDR2 SASEGT. The CDR3 is 16 residues long.

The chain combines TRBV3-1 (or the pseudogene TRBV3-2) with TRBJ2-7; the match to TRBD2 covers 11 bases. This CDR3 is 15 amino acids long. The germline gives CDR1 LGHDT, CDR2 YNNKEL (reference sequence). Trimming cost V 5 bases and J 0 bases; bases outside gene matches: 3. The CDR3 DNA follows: TGTGCCAGCAGCGAGGGACTAGCGGACTCCTACGAGCAGTACTTC. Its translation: CASSEGLADSYEQYF.

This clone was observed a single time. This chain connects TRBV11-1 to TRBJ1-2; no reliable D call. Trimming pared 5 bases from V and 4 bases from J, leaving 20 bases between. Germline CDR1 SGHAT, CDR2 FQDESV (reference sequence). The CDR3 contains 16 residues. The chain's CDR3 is CASSPIPGPSRYGYTF. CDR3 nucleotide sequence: TGTGCCAGCAGCCCTATCCCGGGCCCATCTCGCTATGGCTACACCTTC.

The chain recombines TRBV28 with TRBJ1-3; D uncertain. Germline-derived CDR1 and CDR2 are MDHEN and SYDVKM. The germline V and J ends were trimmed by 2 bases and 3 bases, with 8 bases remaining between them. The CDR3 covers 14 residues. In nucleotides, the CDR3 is TGTGCCAGCAGTTTAAGAGGGAGTGGAAACACCATATATTTT. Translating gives CASSLRGSGNTIYF.

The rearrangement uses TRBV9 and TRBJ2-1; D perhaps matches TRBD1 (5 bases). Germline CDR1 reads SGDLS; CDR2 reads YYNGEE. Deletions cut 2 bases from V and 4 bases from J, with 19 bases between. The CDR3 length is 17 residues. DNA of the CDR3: TGTGCCAGCAGCGTCGAGCAGACAGCTAGGGGATACAATGAGCAGTTCTTC. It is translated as CASSVEQTARGYNEQFF. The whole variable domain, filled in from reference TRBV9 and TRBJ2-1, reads DSGVTQTPKHLITATGQRVTLRCSPRSGDLSVYWYQQSLDQGLQFLIQYYNGEERAKGNILERFSAQQFPDLHSELNLSSLELGDSALYFCASSVEQTARGYNEQFFGPGTRLTVL.

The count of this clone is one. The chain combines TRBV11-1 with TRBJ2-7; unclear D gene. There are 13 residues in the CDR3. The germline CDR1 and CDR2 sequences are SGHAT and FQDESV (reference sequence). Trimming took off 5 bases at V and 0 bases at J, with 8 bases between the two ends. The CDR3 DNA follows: TGTGCCAGCAGCCGAAGGAGCTCCTACGAGCAGTACTTC. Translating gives CASSRRSSYEQYF.

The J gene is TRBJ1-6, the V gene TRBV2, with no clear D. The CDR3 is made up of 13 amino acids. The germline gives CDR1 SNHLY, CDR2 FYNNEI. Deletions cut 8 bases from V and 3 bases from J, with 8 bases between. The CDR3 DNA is TGTGCCAGCGCCCCCGACTATAATTCACCCCTCCACTTT. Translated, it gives CASAPDYNSPLHF.

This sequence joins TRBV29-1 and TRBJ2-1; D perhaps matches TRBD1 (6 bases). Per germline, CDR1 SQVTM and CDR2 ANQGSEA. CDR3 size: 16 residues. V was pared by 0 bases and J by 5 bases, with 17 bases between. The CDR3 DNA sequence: TGCAGCGTTGAAGATTTCGTGACAGGTGGAAACAATGAGCAGTTCTTC. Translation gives CSVEDFVTGGNNEQFF.

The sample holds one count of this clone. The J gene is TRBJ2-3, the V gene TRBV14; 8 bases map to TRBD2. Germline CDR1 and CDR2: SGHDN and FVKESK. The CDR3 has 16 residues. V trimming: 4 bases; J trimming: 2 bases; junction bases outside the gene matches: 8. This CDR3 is CASSLGAGANTDTQYF. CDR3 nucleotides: TGTGCCAGCAGCCTAGGAGCGGGAGCAAACACAGATACGCAGTATTTT.

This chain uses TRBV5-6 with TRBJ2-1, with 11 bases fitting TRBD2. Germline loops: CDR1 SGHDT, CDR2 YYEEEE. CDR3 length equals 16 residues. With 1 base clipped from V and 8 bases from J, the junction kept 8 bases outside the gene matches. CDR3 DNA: TGTGCCAGCAGCTTGCGGACTAGCGGGCGAGGGGATGAGCAGTTCTTC. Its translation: CASSLRTSGRGDEQFF.

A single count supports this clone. Written as DNA, the CDR3 is TGTGCCAGCAGTTGGGAGGGGGCGTTGAGTGGCTACACCTTC. It encodes CASSWEGALSGYTF. The V call is TRBV27, the J call TRBJ1-2; 7 bases agree with TRBD1. The CDR3 extends over 14 amino acids. V shed 4 bases, J shed 7 bases, and the junction held 9 bases outside the gene matches. CDR1 and CDR2 (germline): MNHEY, SMNVEV (reference sequence).

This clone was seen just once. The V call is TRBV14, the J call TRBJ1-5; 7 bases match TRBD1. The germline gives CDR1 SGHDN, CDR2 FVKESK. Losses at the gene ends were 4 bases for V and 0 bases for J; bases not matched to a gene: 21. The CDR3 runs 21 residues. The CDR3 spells CASSLGTANKVGGHSNQPQHF. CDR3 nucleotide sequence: TGTGCCAGCAGCCTCGGGACAGCCAATAAGGTAGGCGGGCATAGCAATCAGCCCCAGCATTTT.

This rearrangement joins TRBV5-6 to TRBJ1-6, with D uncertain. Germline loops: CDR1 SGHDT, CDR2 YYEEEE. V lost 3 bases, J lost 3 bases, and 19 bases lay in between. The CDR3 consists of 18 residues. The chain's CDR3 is CASSSGSSRFHYNSPLHF. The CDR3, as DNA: TGTGCCAGCAGCTCTGGGTCGTCCCGATTCCACTATAATTCACCCCTCCACTTT.